Following are 20 T cell receptor beta chains from one sample sequenced in a study of blood T cells in healthy people across ages. Using a J-beta primer mix together with a sample-barcoded 5' primer, a second PCR was run for roughly 7 to 12 cycles. TCRdb processed the 5' RACE reads anew with MiXCR; each CDR3 protein has one entry. Of 550,000 to 700,000 distinct CDR3 sequences in the sample, 25% to 30% were seen once. The sample taken for sequencing was blood. The receptor set was obtained from a woman in her 70s in good health.

This clonotype was seen more than once but under ten times. The genes are TRBV12-3 or TRBV12-4 and TRBJ2-2; TRBD2 aligns across 9 bases. The CDR3 is 17 residues long. With 3 bases clipped from V and 5 bases from J, the junction kept 10 bases outside the gene matches. Written as DNA, the CDR3 is TGTGCCAGCAGTTTGTCCTCCCTAGCGGGACGAACCGGGGAGCTGTTTTTT. Amino acids: CASSLSSLAGRTGELFF.

The V gene is TRBV4-2, the J gene TRBJ2-7; possibly TRBD1 for D (6 bases). V shed 1 base and J shed 0 bases, with 16 bases lying between them. This CDR3 has 17 residues. In germline, CDR1 is LGHNA, CDR2 YNFKEQ. For the CDR3, the DNA is TGTGCCAGCAGCCAAGGCGGCAGGGGCCCTGCCTCCTACGAGCAGTACTTC. It encodes CASSQGGRGPASYEQYF.

The genes are TRBV6-2 or TRBV6-3 and TRBJ1-2; possibly TRBD1 for D (5 bases). CDR1 is MNHEY, CDR2 SVGEGT, per germline. The CDR3 length is 15 residues. The ends were cut back, 7 bases at V and 0 bases at J, with 15 bases in the middle. The CDR3 region has the DNA TGTGCCAGCAAGGAGGGACCGTTAGCTAACTATGGCTACACCTTC. This translates into CASKEGPLANYGYTF.

This clonotype was seen a handful of times. The chain recombines TRBV5-1 with TRBJ2-5, with 10 bases identical to TRBD2. The better agreement between TRBJ2-1 and the DNA end casts doubt on the J call. The germline V gene encodes CDR1 SGHRS and CDR2 YFSETQ. CDR3 length: 16 residues. CDR3: CASSLYGTSAINEQFF. The CDR3 region has the DNA TGCGCCAGCAGCTTATACGGGACTAGCGCGATCAATGAGCAGTTCTTC.

V gene TRBV7-2 combines with J gene TRBJ1-1; the D is unclear. Germline V gene sequence: CDR1 SGHTA, CDR2 FQGNSA. V lost 2 bases and J 9 bases, leaving 16 bases between the germline ends. The CDR3 runs 14 residues. The CDR3 loop reads CASSLNTLGQKAFF. The CDR3 coding sequence is TGTGCCAGCAGCTTAAATACGTTAGGGCAGAAAGCTTTCTTT.

This clonotype was observed a few times. The rearrangement joins TRBV4-3 to TRBJ1-2, with 8 bases that match TRBD1. The junction had 6 bases not matched to a gene; V was cut back by 0 bases and J by 6 bases. Germline V gene sequence: CDR1 LGHNA, CDR2 YSLEER. The CDR3 contains 15 residues. The CDR3 DNA follows: TGCGCCAGCAGCCAAGAACAGGGGGGGCGCAATGGCTACACCTTC. Its protein product is CASSQEQGGRNGYTF.

Only a few counts were recorded for this clonotype. The chain uses TRBV7-3 and TRBJ2-4, with 8 bases fitting TRBD1. The germline V gene has CDR1 SGHTA and CDR2 FQGTGA. V lost 2 bases to trimming and J lost 0 bases; unmatched junction nucleotides: 0. The CDR3 is 15 residues long. In DNA, the CDR3 is TGTGCCAGCAGCTTACAGGGGGCAGCCAAAAACATTCAGTACTTC. Protein: CASSLQGAAKNIQYF.

The J gene is TRBJ2-4, the V gene TRBV28, with D possibly matching TRBD1 (6 bases). V lost 3 bases, J lost 0 bases, and 15 bases lay in between. The CDR3 is made up of 17 amino acids. The germline V gene encodes CDR1 MDHEN and CDR2 SYDVKM. DNA of the CDR3: TGTGCCAGCAGTTTTCTGGGGGCTCTAGGAGCCAAAAACATTCAGTACTTC. It is translated as CASSFLGALGAKNIQYF.

In its sample, this clonotype was seen a few times. This sequence joins TRBV6-5 and TRBJ2-1; a possible D gene is TRBD1 (6 bases). V lost 6 bases and J lost 8, with 17 bases in between. The CDR3 is made up of 14 amino acids. Germline CDR1 reads MNHEY; CDR2 reads SVGAGI. The CDR3 sequence is CASSQRQGNHEQFF. CDR3 DNA: TGTGCCAGCAGCCAAAGGCAGGGGAACCATGAGCAGTTCTTC.

Only a few counts were recorded for this clonotype. The missing conserved phenylalanine or tryptophan at the end of this CDR3 makes a read error likely. This chain connects TRBV19 to TRBJ1-1; D gene uncertain. CDR3 length: 14 residues. Germline-derived CDR1 and CDR2 are LNHDA and SQIVND (reference sequence). V lost 3 bases to trimming and J lost 0 bases, with 8 bases between them. The chain's CDR3 is CASSMLGMNTEAFL. The CDR3, as DNA: TGTGCCAGTAGTATGTTAGGAATGAACACTGAAGCTTTCCTT.

This chain's CDR3 is CASSLRDRGQTNEKLFF. DNA of the CDR3: TGTGCCAGCAGCCTCCGGGACAGGGGGCAGACTAATGAAAAACTGTTTTTT. This chain links TRBV3-1 with TRBJ1-4; 12 bases are a match to TRBD1. J gave up 2 bases and V 4 bases, and 5 bases lay outside the gene matches. In germline, CDR1 is LGHDT, CDR2 YNNKEL (reference sequence). The CDR3 has 17 amino acids.

This sequence joins TRBV10-3 and TRBJ1-5; 11 bases are shared with TRBD1. The germline gives CDR1 ENHRY, CDR2 SYGVKD. There are 15 residues in the CDR3. Trimming took 4 bases from V and 5 from J; bases not matched to a gene: 4. The CDR3 DNA is TGTGCCATCAGTGGGGTGGACAGGGGGCATCAGCCCCAGCATTTT. Protein: CAISGVDRGHQPQHF.

This clonotype was detected a few times. The chain carries TRBV20-1 and TRBJ2-7, with TRBD1 matching over 9 bases. This CDR3 region has 13 residues. The junction had 2 bases not matched to a gene; V was cut back by 5 bases and J by 0 bases. Per germline, CDR1 DFQATT and CDR2 SNEGSKA (reference sequence). CDR3 amino acids: CSAGTGNSYEQYF. CDR3 bases: TGCAGTGCTGGGACAGGGAACTCCTACGAGCAGTACTTC.

This clonotype appeared a few times. The rearrangement links TRBV6-5 to TRBJ1-1, with D hard to call. V was shortened by 2 bases and J by 0 bases, with 4 bases between the two germline ends. The CDR3 covers 13 residues. CDR1 and CDR2 from the germline V gene are MNHEY and SVGAGI. The CDR3 sequence: CASSYSMNTEAFF. The CDR3 nucleotides read TGTGCCAGCAGTTACAGCATGAACACTGAAGCTTTCTTT.

The J gene is TRBJ2-5, the V gene TRBV7-3; tentatively, D is TRBD1 (6 bases). This CDR3 spans 13 amino acids. CDR1 is SGHTA, CDR2 FQGTGA, per germline. V was pared by 5 bases and J by 3 bases, with 10 bases between. The CDR3, as DNA: TGTGCCAGCAGCCTGGGACACGAAGAGACCCAGTACTTC. This sequence encodes CASSLGHEETQYF.

This clonotype was seen more than once but under ten times. The chain is built from TRBV7-2 and TRBJ2-5; D is possibly TRBD2 (6 bases). V was shortened by 7 bases and J by 2 bases, with 20 bases between the two germline ends. From germline, CDR1 is SGHTA and CDR2 FQGNSA. This CDR3 comprises 16 residues. Written as DNA, the CDR3 is TGTGCCAGCAAGCGGGTGGGCAGCGGTAAACAAGAGACCCAGTACTTC. Protein: CASKRVGSGKQETQYF.

This clonotype was detected only a few times. The gene calls are TRBV20-1 and TRBJ2-1, with D tentatively TRBD2 (6 bases). V was shortened by 2 bases and J by 10 bases, with 15 bases between the two germline ends. Germline loops: CDR1 DFQATT, CDR2 SNEGSKA (reference sequence). The CDR3 runs 13 residues. CDR3 region: CSARSPTRNEQFF. Written as DNA, the CDR3 is TGCAGTGCTAGATCCCCGACTAGAAACGAGCAGTTCTTC.

The gene calls are TRBV20-1 and TRBJ1-1; 8 nucleotides line up with TRBD1. Germline values: CDR1 DFQATT, CDR2 SNEGSKA (reference sequence). The CDR3 extends over 13 amino acids. V lost 5 bases to trimming and J lost 0 bases; unmatched junction nucleotides: 2. In nucleotides, the CDR3 is TGCAGTGCTCTACAGGGGGTGAACACTGAAGCTTTCTTT. Translated: CSALQGVNTEAFF.

The chain is built from TRBV20-1 and TRBJ2-7, with 7 bases matching TRBD1. The CDR3 totals 18 residues. Losses at the gene ends were 4 bases for V and 1 base for J; bases not matched to a gene: 19. Per the germline V gene, CDR1 is DFQATT and CDR2 is SNEGSKA (reference sequence). CDR3 bases: TGCAGTGCTAACAGGGGCACGGTAGAGGGGGATGGATCCTACGAGCAGTACTTC. This codes for CSANRGTVEGDGSYEQYF.

This clonotype showed up many times. The V call is TRBV4-3, the J call TRBJ1-1, with D unresolved. Trimming left V 0 bases short and J 3 bases short, with 8 bases between. The CDR3 extends over 14 amino acids. In germline, CDR1 is LGHNA, CDR2 YSLEER. The CDR3 DNA follows: TGCGCCAGCAGCCAAGAAGGACGGTACACTGAAGCTTTCTTT. This sequence encodes CASSQEGRYTEAFF.